The next 16 T cell receptor beta chains were all read from a single sample in a study of blood T cell repertoires in COVID-19. The assay was immunoSEQ multiplex PCR, and TCRdb's table has in-frame clones only and misses some. The table has some 180,000 clones, approximately 80% seen once. Sequencing was done on a sample of peripheral blood. The receptors were sampled from a woman in her 40s with COVID-19, enrolled during active disease.

This rearrangement joins TRBV3-1 (or the pseudogene TRBV3-2) to TRBJ2-1; no definite D call. Germline V gene lookup returns CDR1 LGHDT and CDR2 YNNKEL (reference sequence). V shed 2 bases and J shed 7 bases, with 6 bases lying between them. This CDR3 comprises 12 residues. CDR3 bases: TGTGCCAGCAGCCAATACGGGAATGAGCAGTTCTTC. Protein: CASSQYGNEQFF.

This chain uses TRBV6-4 with TRBJ2-1; a possible D gene is TRBD2 (6 bases). The CDR3 is 15 amino acids. CDR1 and CDR2 (germline): MRHNA, SNTAGT. The ends were cut back, 4 bases at V and 0 bases at J, with 10 bases in the middle. CDR3 sequence reads: CASSGEASSYNEQFF. The CDR3 nucleotides read TGTGCCAGCAGTGGGGAGGCGAGCTCCTACAATGAGCAGTTCTTC.

In this sample, this clone turned up once. The chain carries TRBV19 and TRBJ2-1; D uncertain. The V end lost 2 bases, the J end lost 6 bases, and 14 bases lay between the germline ends. Germline CDR1 reads LNHDA; CDR2 reads SQIVND (reference sequence). The CDR3 spans 15 residues. This CDR3 reads CASSILRSFANEQFF. CDR3 in DNA: TGTGCCAGTAGTATACTGCGGTCCTTCGCCAATGAGCAGTTCTTC. Supplemented by reference TRBV19 and TRBJ2-1, the full variable domain reads DGGITQSPKYLFRKEGQNVTLSCEQNLNHDAMYWYRQDPGQGLRLIYYSQIVNDFQKGDIAEGYSVSREKKESFPLTVTSAQKNPTAFYLCASSILRSFANEQFFGPGTRLTVL.

The V call is TRBV5-6, the J call TRBJ1-5, with D hard to call. From germline, CDR1 is SGHDT and CDR2 YYEEEE. The V end lost 2 bases, the J end lost 1 base, and 10 bases lay between the germline ends. The CDR3 sequence is 15 residues long. The CDR3 is CASSFYSRSNQPQHF. The CDR3 bases are TGTGCCAGCAGCTTTTATAGCAGAAGCAATCAGCCCCAGCATTTT.

This chain connects TRBV11-3 to TRBJ2-5, with 9 positions matching TRBD2. This CDR3 is built from 17 residues. The ends lost 1 base at V and 5 bases at J; junction bases unmatched: 11. The germline CDR1 and CDR2 sequences are SGHNT and YENEEA. The CDR3 sequence is CASSLGDSGGTGETQYF. For the CDR3, the DNA is TGTGCCAGCAGCTTAGGGGATAGCGGGGGAACCGGGGAGACCCAGTACTTC. Filled out from reference TRBV11-3 and TRBJ2-5, the complete variable domain reads EAGVVQSPRYKIIEKKQPVAFWCNPISGHNTLYWYLQNLGQGPELLIRYENEEAVDDSQLPKDRFSAERLKGVDSTLKIQPAELGDSAVYLCASSLGDSGGTGETQYFGPGTRLLVL.

The gene calls are TRBV5-4 and TRBJ2-7; the match to TRBD2 covers 14 bases. The CDR3 runs 15 residues. Germline trimming cut 5 bases from V and 5 bases from J; bases unmatched to any gene: 6. Germline assignment: CDR1 SGHNT and CDR2 YYREEE (reference sequence). The chain's CDR3 is CASRPTSGRAHEQYF. The DNA for the CDR3 is TGTGCCAGCAGGCCGACTAGCGGGAGGGCCCACGAGCAGTACTTC.

The CDR3 region is CASRYYGGTDNEKLFF. Written as DNA, the CDR3 is TGTGCCAGCAGATATTACGGGGGTACGGATAATGAAAAACTGTTTTTT. This chain uses TRBV7-6 with TRBJ1-4; possible D gene TRBD1, 5 bases. Germline CDR1 SGHVS, CDR2 FNYEAQ. Trimming stripped 6 bases from V and 4 bases from J, with 18 bases between. CDR3 length equals 16 residues.

The genes are TRBV5-4 and TRBJ1-6, with a weak D call TRBD1 (6 bases). Germline values: CDR1 SGHNT, CDR2 YYREEE (reference sequence). V lost 1 base to trimming and J lost 7 bases, with 18 bases between them. The CDR3 is 17 amino acids. CDR3 sequence (DNA): TGTGCCAGCAGCTTGAACAGGGTAACCCCTTCGAATTCACCCCTCCACTTT. Amino acids: CASSLNRVTPSNSPLHF.

The V and J genes are TRBV19 and TRBJ1-5, with 7 bases identical to TRBD1. Trimming at V came to 8 bases and at J to 7 bases, leaving 11 bases not matched to a gene. The length of the CDR3 is 14 residues. The germline CDR1 and CDR2 sequences are LNHDA and SQIVND (reference sequence). In nucleotides, the CDR3 is TGTGCCAGTTATCAGACAGGGATCGGGCAGCCCCAGCATTTT. It yields the protein CASYQTGIGQPQHF.

V gene TRBV7-8 combines with J gene TRBJ2-4; 7 nucleotides line up with TRBD2. The germline V gene encodes CDR1 SGHVS and CDR2 FQNEAQ. CDR3 length: 16 amino acids. With V trimmed by 0 bases and J by 7 bases, 9 bases remained unmatched. The CDR3 nucleotides are TGTGCCAGCAGCTTAGCGCTAACTAGCGCTGAGAACATTCAGTACTTC. It specifies CASSLALTSAENIQYF.

The gene calls are TRBV2 and TRBJ2-1; 12 bases agree with TRBD2. The ends lost 8 bases at V and 8 bases at J; junction bases unmatched: 4. The CDR3 has 13 amino acids. CDR1 and CDR2 from the germline V gene are SNHLY and FYNNEI. The CDR3 DNA follows: TGTGCCAGCGGACGACTAGCGGGGGATGAGCAGTTCTTC. It codes for CASGRLAGDEQFF.

CDR3 residues: CSVEPGQGIYEQYF. CDR3 bases: TGCAGCGTTGAACCGGGACAGGGGATCTACGAGCAGTACTTC. The chain employs TRBV29-1 and TRBJ2-7; 10 nucleotides match TRBD1. The CDR3 runs to 14 residues. Losses at the gene ends were 2 bases for V and 3 bases for J; bases not matched to a gene: 4. Germline lookup yields CDR1 SQVTM and CDR2 ANQGSEA.

J is TRBJ2-3 and V is TRBV15, with 10 bases aligning to TRBD1. Trimming removed 3 bases from V and 5 bases from J; junction bases left unmatched: 2. This CDR3 comprises 14 residues. Germline values: CDR1 LNHNV, CDR2 YYDKDF (reference sequence). In DNA, the CDR3 is TGTGCCACCAGCAGGACAGGGGGCGTAGATACGCAGTATTTT. Its protein is CATSRTGGVDTQYF.

The chain links TRBV3-1 (or the pseudogene TRBV3-2) to TRBJ2-5; 13 bases fit TRBD2. The CDR3 has 17 residues. In germline, CDR1 is LGHDT, CDR2 YNNKEL (reference sequence). The ends lost 4 bases at V and 4 bases at J; junction bases unmatched: 9. The DNA of the CDR3 is TGTGCCAGCAGCCCCTTACTAGCGGGAGGGCCGGGAGAGACCCAGTACTTC. As protein: CASSPLLAGGPGETQYF.

V usage is TRBV3-1 (or the pseudogene TRBV3-2) and J usage is TRBJ2-2; no reliable D call. The CDR3 has 11 residues. V lost 7 bases and J lost 8, with 8 bases in between. Per germline, CDR1 LGHDT and CDR2 YNNKEL (reference sequence). The CDR3 nucleotides read TGTGCCAGCACGGGTCTAGGGGAGCTGTTTTTT. Translation: CASTGLGELFF.

The sample holds one count of this clone. The chain recombines TRBV4-1 with TRBJ1-1; D gene uncertain. V was shortened by 0 bases and J by 3 bases, with 8 bases between the two germline ends. Germline V gene data show CDR1 as MGHRA and CDR2 as YSYEKL. This CDR3 comprises 14 residues. CDR3 nucleotide sequence: TGCGCCAGCAGCCAAGAGATGCGAGACACTGAAGCTTTCTTT. This sequence encodes CASSQEMRDTEAFF.